The rows below give T cell receptor beta chains drawn from one sample of a study of cytomegalovirus exposure and HLA in healthy donors. Assay used: immunoSEQ multiplex PCR; TCRdb lists only in-frame clones, some missing. The sample shows 150,000 to 200,000 clones, around four fifths of them seen only once. Sample: PBMCs. These TCRs come from a woman aged 25 to 39 in good health and CMV-seronegative. Both conserved end residues are part of each CDR3. D genes are given only for firm matches. Clone size is not always given. Where it is, it says once, few, many or a class for expanded clones.

D	V	size	J	DNA	CDR3
-	TRBV5-1	once	TRBJ2-6	TGCGCCAGCAGACTAATTTCTGGGGCCAACGTCCTGACTTTC	CASRLISGANVLTF
-	TRBV6-1	-	TRBJ2-7	TGTGCCAGCAGTGGACAGTCTGGGGCCTACGAGCAGTACTTC	CASSGQSGAYEQYF
-	TRBV10-3	-	TRBJ1-1	TGTGCCATCAGTGAAACAGGGATGAACACTGAAGCTTTCTTT	CAISETGMNTEAFF
TRBD2	TRBV5-4	-	TRBJ2-3	TGTGCCAGCAGCCTTAGCGGGGGGGCTAGAGATACGCAGTATTTT	CASSLSGGARDTQYF
-	TRBV7-9	few	TRBJ2-1	TGTGCCAGCAGCCCCTCCGGTTGGGAGCAGTTCTTC	CASSPSGWEQFF
-	TRBV6-1	-	TRBJ1-3	TGTGCCAGCAAACCCCACGGAGGGTCTGGAAACACCATATATTTT	CASKPHGGSGNTIYF
TRBD2	TRBV5-5	few	TRBJ2-2	TGTGCCAGCAGCTTGGCGGCTAGCGGGGGGGCCGGGGAGCTGTTTTTT	CASSLAASGGAGELFF
TRBD2	TRBV5-1	-	TRBJ2-2	TGCGCCAGCAGCCAGCGGGGGCTTAACACCGGGGAGCTGTTTTTT	CASSQRGLNTGELFF
-	TRBV5-1	-	TRBJ2-5	TGCGCCAGCAGCTTGGATCCAGGAGCGGGCCTAAAGACCCAGTACTTC	CASSLDPGAGLKTQYF
TRBD2	TRBV11-3	-	TRBJ2-1	TGTGCCAGCAGCTTTAGCGGGGGGGCGAGTGAGCAGTTCTTC	CASSFSGGASEQFF
TRBD1	TRBV10-2	-	TRBJ2-7	TGCGCCAGCTGTGATTACGGGACAGGGTACGCCTACGAGCAGTACTTC	CASCDYGTGYAYEQYF
-	TRBV29-1	-	TRBJ1-1	TGCAGCGTTGATGCAGGGCTGAGGGCTTTCTTT	CSVDAGLRAFF
TRBD1	TRBV5-4	-	TRBJ1-6	TGTGCCAGCAGCCAGGGACAGGGAAACTCACCCCTCCACTTT	CASSQGQGNSPLHF
TRBD1	TRBV7-3	-	TRBJ1-5	TGTGCCAGCAGCTTCGACAGGGGTCAGCCCCAGCATTTT	CASSFDRGQPQHF
-	TRBV5-6	-	TRBJ1-4	TGTGCCAGCAGCTCGACACCCCCCGGGGCAACTAATGAAAAACTGTTTTTT	CASSSTPPGATNEKLFF
-	TRBV5-4	-	TRBJ1-1	TGTGCCAGCAGCTTGGGCCCCTACAAAGGGGGGAACACTGAAGCTTTCTTT	CASSLGPYKGGNTEAFF
-	TRBV7-2	-	TRBJ2-4	TGTGCCAGCAGCTTACACCGAGCGGACATTCAGTACTTC	CASSLHRADIQYF
-	TRBV4-2	-	TRBJ2-5	TGTGCCAGCAGCCAAGAACGGGGAAGAGAGACCCAGTACTTC	CASSQERGRETQYF
-	TRBV19	-	TRBJ1-2	TGTGCCAGTAGCGACCGGGACACCTATGGCTACACCTTC	CASSDRDTYGYTF
-	TRBV7-6	-	TRBJ2-2	TGTGCCAGCAGGGCGGGGCGATCGAACACCGGGGAGCTGTTTTTT	CASRAGRSNTGELFF
-	TRBV6-6	few	TRBJ1-6	TGTGCCAGCAGTTCGCGGAAGGGGGAGGGAAATTCACCCCTCCACTTT	CASSSRKGEGNSPLHF
-	TRBV5-6	-	TRBJ2-5	TGTGCCAGCAGCTTGGGTCTGGGGCCAGAGACCCAGTACTTC	CASSLGLGPETQYF
TRBD1	TRBV28	-	TRBJ2-3	TGTGCCAGCAGTTTTCGGGGACAGGGGATGGATACGCAGTATTTT	CASSFRGQGMDTQYF
-	TRBV11-2	-	TRBJ1-3	TGTGCCAGCAGCTTACGACCCGGTTTAGGAGCCAGCTCTGGAAACACCATATATTTT	CASSLRPGLGASSGNTIYF
-	TRBV19	-	TRBJ2-5	TGTGCCAGTAGTACAACAGGGGGGGAAGAGACCCAGTACTTC	CASSTTGGEETQYF
-	TRBV13	-	TRBJ2-7	TGTGCCAGCAGCTCCGGGACAAATAACTACGAGCAGTACTTC	CASSSGTNNYEQYF
TRBD1	TRBV30	-	TRBJ1-2	TGTGCCTGGAGGAATAGGGGGCATGGCTACACCTTC	CAWRNRGHGYTF